This T cell receptor (beta chain) was observed in a study of blood T cell repertoires in COVID-19. Study details: Spain, Italy and the United States supplied samples that represented acute and convalescent COVID-19. PBMCs, B-cell-depleted T cells, or T cells provided the cDNA or gDNA that made up the material.

V lost 0 bases to trimming and J lost 4 bases, with 9 bases between them. The length of the CDR3 is 14 residues. In germline, CDR1 is SGHVS, CDR2 FNYEAQ. In the authors' workflow: Estimation of nucleated cell counts was performed using reference gene primer amplification. The assay was immunoSEQ multiplex PCR, and TCRdb's table has in-frame clones only and misses some. V and J calls and clone size come straight from that table; D and trimming were deduced from the DNA. The repertoire holds 120,000 to 150,000 clones, about four fifths seen once, with roughly 8% in the top ten. The rearrangement uses TRBV7-6 and TRBJ1-1; weak D call: TRBD1 (5 bases). This TCR came from a human donor with acute or convalescent COVID-19. The donor label of this sample is uncertain. The sequenced material came from peripheral blood. The CDR3 protein is CASSLAGGGTEAFF. The CDR3 bases are TGTGCCAGCAGCTTAGCGGGGGGAGGCACTGAAGCTTTCTTT.